This entry lists 31 T cell receptor beta chains sequenced from one sample in a study of blood T cell repertoires in COVID-19. Repertoires were generated with immunoSEQ multiplex PCR, while TCRdb's copy carries only in-frame clones and drops some. The data show over 140,000 clones, around 82% seen once. The specimen sequenced was peripheral blood. The source of these receptors is a woman aged 60-75 years with acute or convalescent COVID-19.

The chain uses TRBV29-1 and TRBJ1-1; D is undetermined. Trimming stripped 4 bases from V and 4 bases from J, with 10 bases between. The CDR3 covers 12 residues. Germline V gene sequence: CDR1 SQVTM, CDR2 ANQGSEA. This CDR3 is CSVGFEVTEAFF. CDR3 nucleotides: TGCAGCGTTGGTTTTGAGGTCACTGAAGCTTTCTTT.

This chain connects TRBV5-1 to TRBJ2-1; no definite D call. Germline CDR1 SGHRS, CDR2 YFSETQ. The CDR3 covers 14 residues. Trimming removed 0 bases from V and 4 bases from J, with 8 bases in between. Here the CDR3 reads CASSLDGGYNEQFF. DNA of the CDR3: TGCGCCAGCAGCTTGGACGGTGGTTACAATGAGCAGTTCTTC. Combining the CDR3 with reference TRBV5-1 and TRBJ2-1 gives the whole variable domain KAGVTQTPRYLIKTRGQQVTLSCSPISGHRSVSWYQQTPGQGLQFLFEYFSETQRNKGNFPGRFSGRQFSNSRSEMNVSTLELGDSALYLCASSLDGGYNEQFFGPGTRLTVL.

The CDR3 bases are TGTGCCAGCAGCCAAGAATGGGCTAGCGGGGCCAACTACGAGCAGTACTTC. Protein sequence: CASSQEWASGANYEQYF. The V call is TRBV3-1 (or the pseudogene TRBV3-2), the J call TRBJ2-7; 9 bases map to TRBD2. The CDR3 extends over 17 amino acids. CDR1 and CDR2 (germline): LGHDT, YNNKEL (reference sequence). The V gene end was trimmed by 0 bases and the J gene end by 3 bases; junction bases not matched to a gene: 9.

The chain is built from TRBV5-4 and TRBJ1-5, with D tentatively TRBD1 (6 bases). V lost 0 bases and J lost 6, with 13 bases in between. CDR3 length: 15 residues. CDR1 SGHNT and CDR2 YYREEE come from the germline V gene (reference sequence). The CDR3 loop reads CASSLADSRGQPQHF. The CDR3 DNA reads TGTGCCAGCAGCTTGGCCGATTCCAGGGGTCAGCCCCAGCATTTT.

The chain has TRBV5-4 and TRBJ2-5, with 10 bases fitting TRBD2. V lost 4 bases to trimming and J lost 5 bases; unmatched junction nucleotides: 8. This CDR3 is 15 amino acids long. From germline, CDR1 is SGHNT and CDR2 YYREEE (reference sequence). The CDR3 here is CASSPPSGSSETQYF. The CDR3 region has the DNA TGTGCCAGCAGCCCACCTAGCGGGAGTTCGGAGACCCAGTACTTC.

This chain connects TRBV19 to TRBJ2-1, with 9 bases matching TRBD2. Germline lookup yields CDR1 LNHDA and CDR2 SQIVND (reference sequence). This CDR3 region has 17 residues. The V and J ends lost 3 bases and 3 bases, in that order; junction bases with no gene match: 9. CDR3 loop: CASSIGIRTSVYNEQFF. CDR3 nucleotide sequence: TGTGCCAGTAGTATTGGGATACGGACTAGCGTCTACAATGAGCAGTTCTTC.

V is TRBV4-3 and J is TRBJ1-2, with 9 nucleotides matching TRBD1. CDR3 length: 14 amino acids. Germline V CDR1 and CDR2: LGHNA, YSLEER. V lost 4 bases and J lost 9; bases outside the gene matches: 9. The CDR3, as DNA: TGCGCCAGCAGCCCGGGACCGGACAGGGGTAGCTACACCTTC. It yields the protein CASSPGPDRGSYTF.

This clone was observed a single time. The gene calls are TRBV6-6 and TRBJ1-5, with TRBD1 matching 7 bases. The CDR3 length is 15 residues. The germline CDR1 and CDR2 sequences are MNHNY and SVGAGI (reference sequence). Trimming cost V 2 bases and J 2 bases; bases outside gene matches: 3. CDR3 in amino acids: CASSYRQGGNQPQHF. In nucleotides, the CDR3 is TGTGCCAGCAGTTACAGACAGGGAGGCAATCAGCCCCAGCATTTT.

The genes are TRBV6-6 and TRBJ2-7; D gene unclear. The CDR3 consists of 13 residues. The V gene lost 2 bases and the J gene lost 1 base, with 6 bases spanning the gap. Germline CDR1 reads MNHNY; CDR2 reads SVGAGI (reference sequence). The CDR3 DNA reads as TGTGCCAGCAGTTACGGGCAGTCCTACGAGCAGTACTTC. Translation gives CASSYGQSYEQYF.

The gene calls are TRBV10-1 and TRBJ2-1; D not certain. V was cut by 2 bases and J by 4 bases, with 24 bases left in between. This CDR3 region has 19 residues. Germline CDR1 and CDR2: WNHNN and SYGVQD (reference sequence). The CDR3 here is CASSEGINLRWRRYNEQFF. CDR3 sequence (DNA): TGCGCCAGCAGTGAGGGAATAAACCTTAGGTGGCGGCGATACAATGAGCAGTTCTTC.

This clone has a handful of counts. The V gene is TRBV7-9, the J gene TRBJ1-3; a weak D match, TRBD1 (6 bases). This CDR3 has 15 amino acids. CDR1 SEHNR and CDR2 FQNEAQ come from the germline V gene (reference sequence). Trimming removed 1 base at V and 2 bases at J, with 9 bases between. CDR3: CASSLGTETGNTIYF. CDR3 in DNA: TGTGCCAGCAGCTTAGGGACAGAAACTGGAAACACCATATATTTT.

This clone has just one count. This chain connects TRBV7-9 to TRBJ1-1, with TRBD1 matching over 7 bases. V shed 5 bases, J shed 3 bases, and the junction held 3 bases outside the gene matches. CDR3 length equals 13 residues. Germline values: CDR1 SEHNR, CDR2 FQNEAQ (reference sequence). CDR3 in amino acids: CASSGTVYTEAFF. The CDR3 DNA is TGTGCCAGCAGCGGGACAGTTTACACTGAAGCTTTCTTT.

The J gene is TRBJ2-5, the V gene TRBV7-7; TRBD1 matches at 8 bases. The CDR3 consists of 15 residues. With 5 bases clipped from V and 5 bases from J, the junction kept 10 bases outside the gene matches. CDR1 and CDR2 from the germline V gene are SSHAT and FNYEAQ (reference sequence). The CDR3 region has the DNA TGTGCCAGCAGCATCACAGGGGGTCCCGGGGAGACCCAGTACTTC. This sequence encodes CASSITGGPGETQYF.

The chain recombines TRBV7-6 with TRBJ2-1; 11 bases line up with TRBD2. Per the germline V gene, CDR1 is SGHVS and CDR2 is FNYEAQ. Trimming cost V 5 bases and J 4 bases; bases outside gene matches: 10. The length of the CDR3 is 17 residues. CDR3 in DNA: TGTGCCAGCAGCCAAATAGCGGGAGGGCCGGGTTACAATGAGCAGTTCTTC. Its protein product is CASSQIAGGPGYNEQFF.

This clone was seen just once. This chain joins TRBV12-3 or TRBV12-4 and TRBJ2-5, with TRBD2 as a possible D gene (5 bases). Trimming left V 7 bases short and J 4 bases short, with 13 bases between. This CDR3 has 13 amino acids. The chain's CDR3 is CASTSGSVETQYF. The CDR3, as DNA: TGTGCCAGCACCTCGGGTAGCGTAGAGACCCAGTACTTC.

This clone came up once. The chain uses TRBV28 and TRBJ2-5; 7 bases map to TRBD1. Per the germline V gene, CDR1 is MDHEN and CDR2 is SYDVKM. The trim removed 5 bases at V and 5 bases at J, leaving 5 bases unmatched. The CDR3 is 13 residues long. CDR3 sequence (DNA): TGTGCCAGCAGTCCTACAGGGGACGAGACCCAGTACTTC. Residues: CASSPTGDETQYF.

V usage is TRBV19 and J usage is TRBJ2-7, with TRBD1 matching 8 bases. V lost 1 base and J lost 5; bases outside the gene matches: 4. The CDR3 runs to 14 residues. Germline V gene sequence: CDR1 LNHDA, CDR2 SQIVND (reference sequence). CDR3: CASSIGGQGNEQYF. In DNA, the CDR3 is TGTGCCAGTAGTATAGGAGGACAGGGAAACGAGCAGTACTTC.

The chain has TRBV11-3 and TRBJ2-1; perhaps TRBD1 as D (6 bases). The CDR3 consists of 15 residues. The V and J ends lost 7 bases and 4 bases respectively, with 17 bases between them. Germline CDR1 SGHNT, CDR2 YENEEA. CDR3: CASTSYRDPYNEQFF. The CDR3 region has the DNA TGTGCCAGCACCTCTTACAGGGACCCTTACAATGAGCAGTTCTTC.

The chain joins TRBV4-3 to TRBJ1-1; no clear D gene. The germline V gene encodes CDR1 LGHNA and CDR2 YSLEER. This CDR3 is built from 15 residues. V shed 0 bases and J shed 0 bases, with 8 bases lying between them. CDR3 amino acids: CASSQDFPMNTEAFF. The CDR3 DNA follows: TGCGCCAGCAGCCAAGATTTTCCAATGAACACTGAAGCTTTCTTT.

The chain uses TRBV10-3 and TRBJ2-7, with 7 bases that match TRBD1. The CDR3 runs 14 residues. Germline-derived CDR1 and CDR2 are ENHRY and SYGVKD. The J segment lost 1 base and the V segment lost 11 bases, leaving 11 bases of the junction unmatched. In DNA, the CDR3 is TGTGCCGCGGGTCGGGGACAGACGTCCTACGAGCAGTACTTC. Protein sequence: CAAGRGQTSYEQYF.

The gene calls are TRBV5-1 and TRBJ2-3, with 8 nucleotides matching TRBD2. Germline V lookup: CDR1 SGHRS, CDR2 YFSETQ. Trimming removed 2 bases from V and 6 bases from J; junction bases left unmatched: 5. The CDR3 covers 14 residues. The DNA of the CDR3 is TGCGCCAGCAGCTTTGATAGCGGGACCGATACGCAGTATTTT. Encoded protein: CASSFDSGTDTQYF.

The V gene is TRBV19, the J gene TRBJ2-1; 10 bases match TRBD2. Looked up from germline, CDR1 is LNHDA and CDR2 is SQIVND (reference sequence). The CDR3 is 14 residues long. Unmatched junction bases numbered 2, after V lost 9 bases and J lost 0 bases. CDR3 in DNA: TGTGCCAGCGGACTAGCGGCCTCCTACAATGAGCAGTTCTTC. Translation gives CASGLAASYNEQFF.

V and J are TRBV24-1 and TRBJ1-2; 10 bases line up with TRBD1. The CDR3 extends over 13 amino acids. V was pared by 5 bases and J by 4 bases, with 0 bases of the junction left unmatched. Per the germline V gene, CDR1 is KGHDR and CDR2 is SFDVKD. The chain's CDR3 is CATSGTGGYGYTF. In DNA form, the CDR3 reads TGTGCCACCAGTGGGACAGGGGGCTATGGCTACACCTTC.

This clone was recorded only once. The J gene is TRBJ2-1, the V gene TRBV7-9; TRBD1 might be the D (5 bases). Germline assignment: CDR1 SEHNR and CDR2 FQNEAQ (reference sequence). Trimming took off 6 bases at V and 8 bases at J, with 11 bases between the two ends. CDR3 length: 12 amino acids. CDR3 loop: CASSLDKHEQFF. In nucleotides, the CDR3 is TGTGCCAGCAGTCTGGACAAACATGAGCAGTTCTTC.

This rearrangement joins TRBV28 to TRBJ1-5; 8 bases match TRBD1. CDR3 length: 15 residues. V lost 7 bases, J lost 2 bases, and 7 bases stayed unmatched. The germline CDR1 and CDR2 sequences are MDHEN and SYDVKM. The CDR3 spells CASIAGGRGNQPQHF. In nucleotides, the CDR3 is TGTGCCAGCATAGCAGGGGGCAGGGGCAATCAGCCCCAGCATTTT.

This sequence joins TRBV9 and TRBJ1-3, with TRBD1 matching over 7 bases. Germline-derived CDR1 and CDR2 are SGDLS and YYNGEE. This CDR3 is 13 amino acids long. V lost 5 bases to trimming and J lost 4 bases; unmatched junction nucleotides: 3. CDR3 in amino acids: CASSWTGGNTIYF. In nucleotides, the CDR3 is TGTGCCAGCAGTTGGACAGGAGGAAACACCATATATTTT.

This chain's CDR3 is CASSHRQGEGEKLFF. The CDR3 DNA reads as TGTGCCAGCAGCCATCGACAGGGGGAAGGTGAAAAACTGTTTTTT. The chain couples TRBV7-6 to TRBJ1-4; 9 nucleotides line up with TRBD1. The CDR3 length is 15 residues. In germline, CDR1 is SGHVS, CDR2 FNYEAQ. V gave up 5 bases and J gave up 7 bases; unmatched junction bases: 8. The full variable domain, rest sourced from reference TRBV7-6 and TRBJ1-4, is GAGVSQSPRYKVTKRGQDVALRCDPISGHVSLYWYRQALGQGPEFLTYFNYEAQQDKSGLPNDRFSAERPEGSISTLTIQRTEQRDSAMYRCASSHRQGEGEKLFFGSGTQLSVL.

The CDR3 region is CASSPGLAGETQYF. The DNA for the CDR3 is TGTGCCAGCAGCCCCGGACTAGCGGGGGAGACCCAGTACTTC. This chain links TRBV11-3 with TRBJ2-5, with TRBD2 matching 12 bases. Germline CDR1 and CDR2: SGHNT and YENEEA. V lost 5 bases to trimming and J lost 5 bases; unmatched junction nucleotides: 3. This CDR3 has 14 amino acids.

In its sample, this clone was seen a few times. This chain links TRBV28 with TRBJ2-7, with 7 bases fitting TRBD1. Germline-derived CDR1 and CDR2 are MDHEN and SYDVKM. The V segment lost 8 bases and the J segment 3 bases; nucleotides outside the gene matches: 4. This CDR3 spans 12 amino acids. CDR3 DNA: TGTGCCAGCCGGGGACAGAACTACGAGCAGTACTTC. Protein product: CASRGQNYEQYF.

The chain carries TRBV29-1 and TRBJ1-1; maybe TRBD1 (5 bases). The CDR3 loop spans 13 amino acids. Trimming took 4 bases from V and 5 from J, leaving 14 bases between them. Looked up from germline, CDR1 is SQVTM and CDR2 is ANQGSEA. DNA for the CDR3: TGCAGCGTTGGTAGGGGCGCGGTTACTGAAGCTTTCTTT. It specifies CSVGRGAVTEAFF.

The rearrangement joins TRBV7-3 to TRBJ2-3; 12 bases are a match to TRBD1. CDR3 length: 16 amino acids. Germline loops: CDR1 SGHTA, CDR2 FQGTGA. Germline trimming cut 5 bases from V and 5 bases from J; bases unmatched to any gene: 8. The CDR3 loop is CASSLTGTGGGDTQYF. The CDR3 nucleotides read TGTGCCAGCAGCCTCACCGGGACAGGGGGCGGAGATACGCAGTATTTT.